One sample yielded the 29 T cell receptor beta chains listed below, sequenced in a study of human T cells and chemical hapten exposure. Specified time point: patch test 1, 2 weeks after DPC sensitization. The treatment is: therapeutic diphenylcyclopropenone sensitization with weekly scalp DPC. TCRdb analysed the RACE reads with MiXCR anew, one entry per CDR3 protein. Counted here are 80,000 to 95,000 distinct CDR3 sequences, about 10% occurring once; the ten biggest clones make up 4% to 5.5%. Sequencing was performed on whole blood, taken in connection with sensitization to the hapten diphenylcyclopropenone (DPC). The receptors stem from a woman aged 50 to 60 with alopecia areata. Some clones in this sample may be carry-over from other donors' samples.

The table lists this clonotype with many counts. The CDR3 is CSVVTGGAGELFF. In nucleotides, the CDR3 is TGCAGCGTCGTAACAGGAGGAGCCGGGGAGCTGTTTTTT. The chain has TRBV29-1 and TRBJ2-2; TRBD1 or TRBD2 may be the D gene (5 bases each). Germline values: CDR1 SQVTM, CDR2 ANQGSEA. CDR3 size: 13 residues. Deletions cut 6 bases from V and 6 bases from J, with 14 bases between.

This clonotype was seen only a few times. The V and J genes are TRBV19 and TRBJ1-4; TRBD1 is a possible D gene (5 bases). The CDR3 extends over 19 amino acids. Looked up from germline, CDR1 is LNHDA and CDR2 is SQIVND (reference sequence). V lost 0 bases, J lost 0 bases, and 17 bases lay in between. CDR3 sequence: CASSIDYWRGGATNEKLFF. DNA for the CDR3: TGTGCCAGTAGTATAGACTACTGGAGGGGCGGTGCAACTAATGAAAAACTGTTTTTT.

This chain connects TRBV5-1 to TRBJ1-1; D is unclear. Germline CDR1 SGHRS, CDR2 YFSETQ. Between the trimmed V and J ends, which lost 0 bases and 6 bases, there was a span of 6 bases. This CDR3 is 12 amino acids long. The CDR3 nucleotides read TGCGCCAGCAGCTTGGTAGGATCTGAAGCTTTCTTT. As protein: CASSLVGSEAFF.

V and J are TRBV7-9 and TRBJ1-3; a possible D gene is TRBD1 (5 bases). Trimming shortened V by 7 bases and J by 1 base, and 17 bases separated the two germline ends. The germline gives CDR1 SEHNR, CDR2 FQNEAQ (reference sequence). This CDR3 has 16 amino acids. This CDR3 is CASTLGSGGSGNTIYF. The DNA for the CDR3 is TGTGCCAGCACCTTGGGGAGTGGGGGTTCTGGAAACACCATATATTTT.

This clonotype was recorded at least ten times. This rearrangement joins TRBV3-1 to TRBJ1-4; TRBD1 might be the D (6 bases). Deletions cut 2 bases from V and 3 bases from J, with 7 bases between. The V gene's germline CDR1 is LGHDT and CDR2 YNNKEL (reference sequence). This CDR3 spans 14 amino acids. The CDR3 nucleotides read TGTGCCAGCAGCCAACAGGGGTCTAATGAAAAACTGTTTTTT. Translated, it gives CASSQQGSNEKLFF.

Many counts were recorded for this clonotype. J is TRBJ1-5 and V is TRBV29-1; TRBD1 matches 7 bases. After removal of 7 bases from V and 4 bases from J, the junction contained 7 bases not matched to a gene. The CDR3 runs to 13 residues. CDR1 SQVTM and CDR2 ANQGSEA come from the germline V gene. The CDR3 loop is CSARTGENQPQHF. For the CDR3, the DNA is TGCAGCGCCCGTACAGGGGAGAATCAGCCCCAGCATTTT.

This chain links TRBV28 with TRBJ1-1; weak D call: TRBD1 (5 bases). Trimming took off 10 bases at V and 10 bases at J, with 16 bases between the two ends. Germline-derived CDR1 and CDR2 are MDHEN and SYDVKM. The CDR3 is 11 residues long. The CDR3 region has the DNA TGTGCCACCCAGGGCCAAACCACAGCTTTCTTT. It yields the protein CATQGQTTAFF.

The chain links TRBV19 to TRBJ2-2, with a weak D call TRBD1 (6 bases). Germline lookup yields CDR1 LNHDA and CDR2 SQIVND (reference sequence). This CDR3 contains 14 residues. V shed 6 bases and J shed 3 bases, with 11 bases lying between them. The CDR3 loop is CASRQQGYTGELFF. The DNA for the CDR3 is TGTGCCAGTAGGCAACAGGGTTACACCGGGGAGCTGTTTTTT.

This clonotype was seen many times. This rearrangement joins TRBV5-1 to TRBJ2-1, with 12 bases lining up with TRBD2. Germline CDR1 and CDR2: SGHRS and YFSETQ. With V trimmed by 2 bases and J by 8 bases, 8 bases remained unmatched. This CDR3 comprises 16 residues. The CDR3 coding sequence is TGCGCCAGCAGCTTACCCCTAGCGGGAGGGCCCGATGAGCAGTTCTTC. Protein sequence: CASSLPLAGGPDEQFF.

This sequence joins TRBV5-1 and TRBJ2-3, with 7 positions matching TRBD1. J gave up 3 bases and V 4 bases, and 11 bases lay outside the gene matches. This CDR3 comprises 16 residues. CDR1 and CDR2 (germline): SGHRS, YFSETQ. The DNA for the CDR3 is TGCGCCAGCAGCCCTCGGGACAGCCGGACGACAGATACGCAGTATTTT. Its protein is CASSPRDSRTTDTQYF. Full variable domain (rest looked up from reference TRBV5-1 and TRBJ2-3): KAGVTQTPRYLIKTRGQQVTLSCSPISGHRSVSWYQQTPGQGLQFLFEYFSETQRNKGNFPGRFSGRQFSNSRSEMNVSTLELGDSALYLCASSPRDSRTTDTQYFGPGTRLTVL.

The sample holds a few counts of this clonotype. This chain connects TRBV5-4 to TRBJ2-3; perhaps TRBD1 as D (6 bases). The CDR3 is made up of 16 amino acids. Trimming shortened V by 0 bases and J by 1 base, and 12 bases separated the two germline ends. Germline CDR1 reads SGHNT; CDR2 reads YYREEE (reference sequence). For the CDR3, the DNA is TGTGCCAGCAGCTTGGTACAGGGATTCGGCACAGATACGCAGTATTTT. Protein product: CASSLVQGFGTDTQYF.

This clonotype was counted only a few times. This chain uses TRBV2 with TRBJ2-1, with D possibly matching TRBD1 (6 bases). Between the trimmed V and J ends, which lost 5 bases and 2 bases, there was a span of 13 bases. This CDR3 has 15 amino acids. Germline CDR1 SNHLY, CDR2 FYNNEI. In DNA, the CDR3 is TGTGCCAGCAGTCTAAACAGGGTAACCTACAATGAGCAGTTCTTC. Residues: CASSLNRVTYNEQFF.

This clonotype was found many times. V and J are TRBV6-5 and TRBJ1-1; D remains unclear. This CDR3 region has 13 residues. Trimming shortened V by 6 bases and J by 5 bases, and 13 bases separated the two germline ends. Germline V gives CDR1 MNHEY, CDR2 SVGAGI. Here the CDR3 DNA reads TGTGCCAGCAGCCTTTACCGGGAGACTGAAGCTTTCTTT. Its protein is CASSLYRETEAFF.

The CDR3 DNA is TGTGCCAGCAGCGGACGCCCCAGGGCGGGAGGTACATCGAACACCGGGGAGCTGTTTTTT. It translates to CASSGRPRAGGTSNTGELFF. The genes are TRBV6-1 and TRBJ2-2; TRBD2 matches 8 bases. The germline gives CDR1 MNHNS, CDR2 SASEGT. V trimming: 6 bases; J trimming: 0 bases; junction bases outside the gene matches: 18. This CDR3 spans 20 amino acids.

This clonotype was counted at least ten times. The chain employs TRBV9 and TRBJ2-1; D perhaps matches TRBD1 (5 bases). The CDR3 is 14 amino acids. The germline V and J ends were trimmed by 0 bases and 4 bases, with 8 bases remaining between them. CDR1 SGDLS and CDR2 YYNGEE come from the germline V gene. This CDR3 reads CASSVGRVYNEQFF. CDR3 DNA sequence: TGTGCCAGCAGCGTAGGCAGGGTATACAATGAGCAGTTCTTC.

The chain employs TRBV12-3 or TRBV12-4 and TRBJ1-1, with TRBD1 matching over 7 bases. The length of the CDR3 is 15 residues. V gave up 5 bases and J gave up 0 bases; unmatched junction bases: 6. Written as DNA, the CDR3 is TGTGCCAGCAGTCTCCACCAGGGGGTGAACACTGAAGCTTTCTTT. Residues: CASSLHQGVNTEAFF.

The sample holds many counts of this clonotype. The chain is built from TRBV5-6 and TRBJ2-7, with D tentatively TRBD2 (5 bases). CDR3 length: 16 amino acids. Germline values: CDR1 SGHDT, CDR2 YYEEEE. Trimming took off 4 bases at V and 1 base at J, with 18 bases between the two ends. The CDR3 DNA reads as TGTGCCAGCAGCGCCGAGGGCTGGGGAGAATCCTACGAGCAGTACTTC. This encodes CASSAEGWGESYEQYF.

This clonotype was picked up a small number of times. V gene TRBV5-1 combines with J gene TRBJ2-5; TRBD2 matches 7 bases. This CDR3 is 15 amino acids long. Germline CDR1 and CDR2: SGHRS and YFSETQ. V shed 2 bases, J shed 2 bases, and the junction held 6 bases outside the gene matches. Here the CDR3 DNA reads TGCGCCAGCAGCTTCTCTAGCGGTCCACAAGAGACCCAGTACTTC. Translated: CASSFSSGPQETQYF.

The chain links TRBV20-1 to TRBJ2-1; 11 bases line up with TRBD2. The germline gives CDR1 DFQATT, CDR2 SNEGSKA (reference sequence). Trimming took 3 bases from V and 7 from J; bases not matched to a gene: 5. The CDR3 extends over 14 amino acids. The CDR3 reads CSARGLAEMNEQFF. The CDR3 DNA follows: TGCAGTGCTAGGGGACTAGCGGAGATGAATGAGCAGTTCTTC.

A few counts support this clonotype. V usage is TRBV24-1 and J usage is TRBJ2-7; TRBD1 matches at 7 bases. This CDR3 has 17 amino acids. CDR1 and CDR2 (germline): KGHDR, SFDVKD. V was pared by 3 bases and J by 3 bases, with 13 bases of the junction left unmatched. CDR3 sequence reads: CATSDMTLPGQNYEQYF. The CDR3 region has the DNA TGTGCCACCAGTGATATGACTCTACCGGGACAGAACTACGAGCAGTACTTC.

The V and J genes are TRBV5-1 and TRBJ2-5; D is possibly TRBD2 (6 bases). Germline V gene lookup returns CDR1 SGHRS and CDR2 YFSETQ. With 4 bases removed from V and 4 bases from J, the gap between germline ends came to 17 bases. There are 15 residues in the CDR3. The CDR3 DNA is TGCGCCAGCAGCCAGGGCGGGGATCCGGGAGAGACCCAGTACTTC. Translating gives CASSQGGDPGETQYF.

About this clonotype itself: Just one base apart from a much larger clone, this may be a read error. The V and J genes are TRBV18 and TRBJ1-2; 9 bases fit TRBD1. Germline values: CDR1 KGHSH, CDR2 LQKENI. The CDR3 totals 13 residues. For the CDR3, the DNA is TGTGTCAGCTCACCACAGGGGGCAAGTGGCTACACCTTC. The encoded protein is CVSSPQGASGYTF.

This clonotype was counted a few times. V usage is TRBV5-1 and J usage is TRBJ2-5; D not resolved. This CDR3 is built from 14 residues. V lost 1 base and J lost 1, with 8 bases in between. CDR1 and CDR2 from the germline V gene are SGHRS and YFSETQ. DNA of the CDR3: TGCGCCAGCAGCTTGACCCGAAGCCAAGAGACCCAGTACTTC. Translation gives CASSLTRSQETQYF.

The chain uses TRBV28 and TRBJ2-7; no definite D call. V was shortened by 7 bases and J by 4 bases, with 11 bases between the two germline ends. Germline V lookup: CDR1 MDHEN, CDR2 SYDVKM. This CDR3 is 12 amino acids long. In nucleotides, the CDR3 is TGTGCCAGCAAGAAAAACAGATACGAGCAGTACTTC. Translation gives CASKKNRYEQYF. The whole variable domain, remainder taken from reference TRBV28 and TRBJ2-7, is DVKVTQSSRYLVKRTGEKVFLECVQDMDHENMFWYRQDPGLGLRLIYFSYDVKMKEKGDIPEGYSVSREKKERFSLILESASTNQTSMYLCASKKNRYEQYFGPGTRLTVT.

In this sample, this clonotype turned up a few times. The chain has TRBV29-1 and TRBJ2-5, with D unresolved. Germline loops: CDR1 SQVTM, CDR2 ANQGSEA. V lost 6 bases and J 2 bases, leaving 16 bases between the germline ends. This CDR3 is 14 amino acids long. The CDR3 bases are TGCAGCGTCGATCTCCGGCGCAGACAAGAGACCCAGTACTTC. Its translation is CSVDLRRRQETQYF. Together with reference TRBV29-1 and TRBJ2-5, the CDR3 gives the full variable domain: SAVISQKPSRDICQRGTSLTIQCQVDSQVTMMFWYRQQPGQSLTLIATANQGSEATYESGFVIDKFPISRPNLTFSTLTVSNMSPEDSSIYLCSVDLRRRQETQYFGPGTRLLVL.

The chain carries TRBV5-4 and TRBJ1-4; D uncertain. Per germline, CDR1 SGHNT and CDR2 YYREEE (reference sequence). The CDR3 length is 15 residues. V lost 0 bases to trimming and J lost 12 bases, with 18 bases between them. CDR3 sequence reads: CASSLDRQAGSELFF. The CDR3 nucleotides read TGTGCCAGCAGCTTGGACCGGCAGGCGGGGTCGGAACTGTTTTTT.

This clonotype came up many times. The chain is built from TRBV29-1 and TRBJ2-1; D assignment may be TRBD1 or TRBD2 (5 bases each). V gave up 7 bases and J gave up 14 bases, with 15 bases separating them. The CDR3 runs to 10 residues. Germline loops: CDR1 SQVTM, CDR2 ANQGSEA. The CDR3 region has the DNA TGCAGCGGAGGGGCCCTGGGGGAGTTCTTC. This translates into CSGGALGEFF.

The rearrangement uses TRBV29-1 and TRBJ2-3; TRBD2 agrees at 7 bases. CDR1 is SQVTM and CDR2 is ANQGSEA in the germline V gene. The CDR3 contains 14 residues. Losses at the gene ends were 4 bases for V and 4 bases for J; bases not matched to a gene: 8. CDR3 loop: CSVGGGSISDTQYF. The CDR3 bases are TGCAGCGTTGGAGGCGGGAGTATCTCAGATACGCAGTATTTT.

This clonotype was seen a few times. CDR3: CASSSRTGGFGYTF. The DNA of the CDR3 is TGTGCCAGCAGCTCCAGGACAGGGGGCTTTGGCTACACCTTC. The rearrangement uses TRBV11-2 and TRBJ1-2; TRBD1 matches at 11 bases. CDR1 is SGHAT and CDR2 is FQNNGV in the germline V gene. The V and J ends lost 4 bases and 7 bases, in that order; junction bases with no gene match: 5. The CDR3 length is 14 residues.